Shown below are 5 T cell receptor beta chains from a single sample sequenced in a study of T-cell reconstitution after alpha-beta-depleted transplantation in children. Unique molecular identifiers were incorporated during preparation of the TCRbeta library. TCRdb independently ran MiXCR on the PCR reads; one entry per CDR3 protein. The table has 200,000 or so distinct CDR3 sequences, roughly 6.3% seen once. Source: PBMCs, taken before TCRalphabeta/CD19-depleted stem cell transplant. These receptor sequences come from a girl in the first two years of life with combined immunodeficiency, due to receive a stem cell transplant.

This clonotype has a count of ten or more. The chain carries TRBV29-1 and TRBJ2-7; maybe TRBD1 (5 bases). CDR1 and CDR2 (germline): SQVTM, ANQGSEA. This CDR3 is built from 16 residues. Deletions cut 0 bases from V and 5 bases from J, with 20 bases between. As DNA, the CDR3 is TGCAGCGTTGAAGACCAGGGTCGTCTAGGGTCCCACGAGCAGTACTTC. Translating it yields CSVEDQGRLGSHEQYF.

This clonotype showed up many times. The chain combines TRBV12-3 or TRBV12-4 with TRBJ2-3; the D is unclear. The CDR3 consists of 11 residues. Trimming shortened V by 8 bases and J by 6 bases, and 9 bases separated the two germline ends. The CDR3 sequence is CASAWSDTQYF. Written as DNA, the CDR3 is TGTGCCAGCGCGTGGTCCGATACGCAGTATTTT.

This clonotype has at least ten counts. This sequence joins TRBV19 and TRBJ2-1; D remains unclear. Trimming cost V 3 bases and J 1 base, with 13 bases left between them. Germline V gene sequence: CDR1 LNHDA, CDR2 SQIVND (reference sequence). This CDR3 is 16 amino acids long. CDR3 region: CASSMSVRSSYNEQFF. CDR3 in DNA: TGTGCCAGTAGTATGAGTGTCAGATCTTCCTACAATGAGCAGTTCTTC.

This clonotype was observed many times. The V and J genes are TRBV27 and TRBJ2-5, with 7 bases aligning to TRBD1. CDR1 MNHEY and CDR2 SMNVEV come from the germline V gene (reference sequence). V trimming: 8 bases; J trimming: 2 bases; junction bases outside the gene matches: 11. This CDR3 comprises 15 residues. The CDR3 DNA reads TGTGCCAGCCGACGGCAAACAGGGGATCAAGAGACCCAGTACTTC. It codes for CASRRQTGDQETQYF.

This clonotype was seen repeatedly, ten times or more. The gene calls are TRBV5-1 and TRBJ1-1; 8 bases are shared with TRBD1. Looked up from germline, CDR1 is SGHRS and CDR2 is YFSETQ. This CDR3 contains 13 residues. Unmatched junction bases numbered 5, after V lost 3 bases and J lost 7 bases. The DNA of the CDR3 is TGCGCCAGCAGCTGGGACAGGCTTAATGAAGCTTTCTTT. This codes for CASSWDRLNEAFF.